This T cell receptor beta chain was found in a study of blood T cell repertoires in COVID-19. Background on the study: The United States, Italy and Spain supplied acute and convalescent COVID-19 samples. T cells, B-cell-depleted T cells, or PBMCs provided the cDNA or gDNA that served as material.

Per the study methods: Reference gene primer amplification yielded estimated nucleated cell counts. Sequenced by immunoSEQ multiplex PCR; TCRdb stores in-frame clones only, minus some. The V and J calls and clone size come from that table; D and trimming were worked out from the DNA. Of fewer than 75,000 clones listed, 70% to 90% are singletons. The CDR3 runs to 15 residues. V dropped 2 bases and J dropped 1 base, with 12 bases sitting between them. Material for sequencing was peripheral blood. The TCR sequence derives from a man aged 45-60 years with active COVID-19. This chain connects TRBV5-3 to TRBJ1-1, with D possibly being TRBD1 (6 bases). TRBV5-3 is reported as an ORF; its role is uncertain. The CDR3 region has the DNA TGTGCCAGAAGCTTTCGTAAAGGGGGGAACACTGAAGCTTTCTTT. Residues: CARSFRKGGNTEAFF.